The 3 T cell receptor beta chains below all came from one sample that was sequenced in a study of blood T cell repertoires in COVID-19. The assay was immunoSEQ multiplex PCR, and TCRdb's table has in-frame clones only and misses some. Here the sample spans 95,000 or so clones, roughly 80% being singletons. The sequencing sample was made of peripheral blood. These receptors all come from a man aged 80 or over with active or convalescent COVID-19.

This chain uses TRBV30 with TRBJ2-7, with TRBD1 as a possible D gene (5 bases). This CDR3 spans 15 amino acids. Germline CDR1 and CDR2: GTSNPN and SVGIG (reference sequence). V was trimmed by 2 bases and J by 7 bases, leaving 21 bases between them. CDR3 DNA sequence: TGTGCCTGGAGTAAAAAATCAACAGGCGTGGATGAGCAGTACTTC. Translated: CAWSKKSTGVDEQYF.

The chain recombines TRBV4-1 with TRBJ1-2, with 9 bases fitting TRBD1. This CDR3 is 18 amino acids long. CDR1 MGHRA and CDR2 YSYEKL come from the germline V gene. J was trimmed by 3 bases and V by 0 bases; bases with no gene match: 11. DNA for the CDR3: TGCGCCAGCAGCCAAGATGGGATAGGGGACAGGGTCTACTATGGCTACACCTTC. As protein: CASSQDGIGDRVYYGYTF.

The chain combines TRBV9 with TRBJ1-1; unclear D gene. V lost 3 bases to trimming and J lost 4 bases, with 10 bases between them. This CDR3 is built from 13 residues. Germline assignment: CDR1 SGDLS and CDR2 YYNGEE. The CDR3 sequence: CASSGWAGTEAFF. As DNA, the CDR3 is TGTGCCAGCAGCGGGTGGGCAGGCACTGAAGCTTTCTTT.